This passage covers 27 T cell receptor beta chains from one sample sequenced in a study of cytomegalovirus exposure and HLA in healthy donors. Repertoires were generated with immunoSEQ multiplex PCR, while TCRdb's copy carries only in-frame clones and drops some. The sample records around 240,000 clones, 85% to 90% being singletons. The specimen sequenced was PBMCs. Receptor source: a woman between 18 and 29 years old in good health and CMV-seronegative.

This chain uses TRBV19 with TRBJ1-4; D may be TRBD1 (6 bases). Germline lookup yields CDR1 LNHDA and CDR2 SQIVND (reference sequence). The CDR3 is 15 amino acids. The V gene lost 1 base and the J gene lost 8 bases, with 14 bases spanning the gap. The CDR3 DNA reads as TGTGCCAGTAGTATAGGTGTCGGGGGGCCGGAAAAACTGTTTTTT. Protein: CASSIGVGGPEKLFF.

The CDR3 DNA reads TGTGCCAGCAGTTCGCCACAGGGGACAGGAAGGGTCGAGCAGTACTTC. Translation gives CASSSPQGTGRVEQYF. The chain is built from TRBV27 and TRBJ2-7; 8 bases are a match to TRBD1. V gave up 4 bases and J gave up 6 bases; unmatched junction bases: 14. Germline V gene lookup returns CDR1 MNHEY and CDR2 SMNVEV (reference sequence). The CDR3 loop spans 16 amino acids.

In DNA, the CDR3 is TGTGCCAGCAGTTACTCGCTCCAGCAAGAGACCCAGTACTTC. It specifies CASSYSLQQETQYF. The chain recombines TRBV6-5 with TRBJ2-5; no definite D call. CDR3 length: 14 residues. V shed 0 bases and J shed 2 bases, with 7 bases lying between them. From germline, CDR1 is MNHEY and CDR2 SVGAGI.

This rearrangement joins TRBV5-1 to TRBJ2-3, with TRBD2 matching 12 bases. V dropped 4 bases and J dropped 4; count of bases not matched to a gene: 7. CDR1 is SGHRS and CDR2 is YFSETQ in the germline V gene. The CDR3 is made up of 16 amino acids. CDR3 sequence: CASSLRLAGVADTQYF. As DNA, the CDR3 is TGCGCCAGCAGCCTCCGACTAGCGGGGGTGGCAGATACGCAGTATTTT.

This chain links TRBV9 with TRBJ2-7; D not resolved. V was clipped by 0 bases and J by 6 bases, with 7 bases between them. The CDR3 runs to 12 residues. Germline loops: CDR1 SGDLS, CDR2 YYNGEE. The CDR3 is CASSVDGREQYF. The CDR3 DNA reads as TGTGCCAGCAGCGTAGACGGTCGCGAGCAGTACTTC.

The chain uses TRBV7-2 and TRBJ2-3, with a possible D match to TRBD2 (5 bases). CDR1 and CDR2 from the germline V gene are SGHTA and FQGNSA. The length of the CDR3 is 13 residues. Trimming removed 1 base at V and 4 bases at J, with 6 bases between. This CDR3 is CASSLERADTQYF. The CDR3 bases are TGTGCCAGCAGCTTAGAGAGGGCAGATACGCAGTATTTT.

The chain is built from TRBV19 and TRBJ2-1, with TRBD1 identical over 10 bases. The CDR3 spans 16 residues. Germline V gene lookup returns CDR1 LNHDA and CDR2 SQIVND (reference sequence). V lost 3 bases to trimming and J lost 8 bases; unmatched junction nucleotides: 10. This chain's CDR3 is CASSILRGTGDDEQFF. The CDR3, as DNA: TGTGCCAGTAGTATTCTTAGGGGGACAGGGGACGATGAGCAGTTCTTC.

This clone was observed a single time. This rearrangement joins TRBV5-4 to TRBJ1-1, with TRBD1 as a possible D gene (5 bases). The V gene lost 0 bases and the J gene lost 7 bases, with 10 bases spanning the gap. The CDR3 runs 13 residues. Germline V gene data show CDR1 as SGHNT and CDR2 as YYREEE (reference sequence). This CDR3 is CASSLAAQDEAFF. The DNA for the CDR3 is TGTGCCAGCAGCTTGGCCGCACAGGATGAAGCTTTCTTT.

In its sample, this clone was seen a few times. The rearrangement joins TRBV28 to TRBJ2-7; 8 bases fit TRBD1. The CDR3 totals 15 residues. Germline V gene data show CDR1 as MDHEN and CDR2 as SYDVKM. V lost 7 bases and J lost 5; bases outside the gene matches: 13. The CDR3 sequence is CASTYTRRQGNEQYF. DNA of the CDR3: TGTGCCAGCACCTACACCCGGAGACAGGGGAACGAGCAGTACTTC.

The V gene is TRBV2, the J gene TRBJ1-4; D gene ambiguous. V was trimmed by 6 bases and J by 0 bases, leaving 11 bases between them. The CDR3 has 15 residues. Germline V gene data show CDR1 as SNHLY and CDR2 as FYNNEI. The CDR3 DNA sequence: TGTGCCAGCAGACCAGGCGGGACAACTAATGAAAAACTGTTTTTT. Translated: CASRPGGTTNEKLFF.

The chain employs TRBV14 and TRBJ1-1; TRBD1 matches 8 bases. The trim removed 2 bases at V and 4 bases at J, leaving 3 bases unmatched. This CDR3 region has 14 residues. Germline V gives CDR1 SGHDN, CDR2 FVKESK. In DNA form, the CDR3 reads TGTGCCAGCAGCCAATTCACAGGGGGCACTGAAGCTTTCTTT. This encodes CASSQFTGGTEAFF. The whole variable domain, remainder taken from reference TRBV14 and TRBJ1-1, is EAGVTQFPSHSVIEKGQTVTLRCDPISGHDNLYWYRRVMGKEIKFLLHFVKESKQDESGMPNNRFLAERTGGTYSTLKVQPAELEDSGVYFCASSQFTGGTEAFFGQGTRLTVV.

This clone was counted a few times. The chain couples TRBV6-1 to TRBJ1-6; D remains ambiguous. This CDR3 is 12 amino acids long. The germline V and J ends were trimmed by 7 bases and 6 bases, with 7 bases remaining between them. Germline V gene sequence: CDR1 MNHNS, CDR2 SASEGT. The CDR3 loop is CASTRGNSPLHF. CDR3 DNA: TGTGCCAGCACACGGGGTAATTCACCCCTCCACTTT.

The rearrangement links TRBV5-4 to TRBJ1-1; D unclear. CDR1 and CDR2 from the germline V gene are SGHNT and YYREEE (reference sequence). This CDR3 has 14 amino acids. V lost 1 base and J lost 4, with 11 bases in between. CDR3 amino acids: CASSLSWRSTEAFF. CDR3 DNA sequence: TGTGCCAGCAGCTTGAGCTGGCGGAGCACTGAAGCTTTCTTT.

The chain recombines TRBV27 with TRBJ1-2; D is ambiguous. V was shortened by 0 bases and J by 2 bases, with 7 bases between the two germline ends. Germline CDR1 is MNHEY and CDR2 is SMNVEV (reference sequence). The CDR3 extends over 14 amino acids. DNA for the CDR3: TGTGCCAGCAGTTTATCTTGGGAGAACTATGGCTACACCTTC. Amino acid sequence: CASSLSWENYGYTF.

The chain uses TRBV19 and TRBJ1-4, with D possibly TRBD1 on 5 matching bases. Germline CDR1 and CDR2: LNHDA and SQIVND (reference sequence). With 3 bases removed from V and 12 bases from J, the gap between germline ends came to 11 bases. The CDR3 is 12 amino acids. The CDR3 sequence is CASSMVQEELFF. As DNA, the CDR3 is TGTGCCAGTAGTATGGTACAGGAAGAACTGTTTTTT.

This clone was observed a single time. The chain uses TRBV5-6 and TRBJ2-7, with D possibly being TRBD1 (5 bases). Germline lookup yields CDR1 SGHDT and CDR2 YYEEEE. The CDR3 contains 14 residues. With 4 bases removed from V and 2 bases from J, the gap between germline ends came to 13 bases. CDR3 in DNA: TGTGCCAGCAGCCCGGACCAGGGTCCCTACGAGCAGTACGTC. This gives the protein CASSPDQGPYEQYV.

The chain employs TRBV7-2 and TRBJ2-1; 13 bases align to TRBD2. The V segment lost 6 bases and the J segment 8 bases; nucleotides outside the gene matches: 7. Germline values: CDR1 SGHTA, CDR2 FQGNSA. There are 15 residues in the CDR3. CDR3 amino acids: CASRRLAGGIDEQFF. The CDR3 nucleotides are TGTGCCAGCAGAAGACTAGCGGGGGGCATAGATGAGCAGTTCTTC. Combining the CDR3 with reference TRBV7-2 and TRBJ2-1 gives the whole variable domain GAGVSQSPSNKVTEKGKDVELRCDPISGHTALYWYRQSLGQGLEFLIYFQGNSAPDKSGLPSDRFSAERTGGSVSTLTIQRTQQEDSAVYLCASRRLAGGIDEQFFGPGTRLTVL.

V gene TRBV15 combines with J gene TRBJ1-2; D possibly corresponds to TRBD1 (5 bases). Germline-derived CDR1 and CDR2 are LNHNV and YYDKDF (reference sequence). The CDR3 loop spans 13 amino acids. V lost 3 bases, J lost 6 bases, and 11 bases lay in between. CDR3 region: CATSRGGDNGYTF. The CDR3, as DNA: TGTGCCACCAGCAGGGGAGGGGATAATGGCTACACCTTC.

CDR3 DNA: TGTGCCAGCAGTTCGACAGGGCACTCTGGAAACACCATATATTTT. Protein sequence: CASSSTGHSGNTIYF. This chain uses TRBV6-5 with TRBJ1-3, with 7 positions matching TRBD1. The CDR3 runs to 15 residues. CDR1 is MNHEY and CDR2 is SVGAGI in the germline V gene. With V trimmed by 4 bases and J by 0 bases, 3 bases remained unmatched.

This chain uses TRBV28 with TRBJ2-5; maybe TRBD1 (5 bases). Germline V gives CDR1 MDHEN, CDR2 SYDVKM. Trimming left V 4 bases short and J 5 bases short, with 20 bases between. The CDR3 covers 16 residues. CDR3: CASSSNSRAVGETQYF. The CDR3 nucleotides read TGTGCCAGCAGTTCCAACTCCAGGGCTGTAGGGGAGACCCAGTACTTC.

The rearrangement uses TRBV19 and TRBJ1-3; D call uncertain. The CDR3 covers 13 residues. Germline V CDR1 and CDR2: LNHDA, SQIVND (reference sequence). V was clipped by 3 bases and J by 8 bases, with 11 bases between them. The DNA of the CDR3 is TGTGCCAGTAGTATCGCGCTAACGGACACCATATATTTT. Residues: CASSIALTDTIYF. The complete variable domain, with remaining parts taken from reference TRBV19 and TRBJ1-3, reads DGGITQSPKYLFRKEGQNVTLSCEQNLNHDAMYWYRQDPGQGLRLIYYSQIVNDFQKGDIAEGYSVSREKKESFPLTVTSAQKNPTAFYLCASSIALTDTIYFGEGSWLTVV.

This chain uses TRBV7-9 with TRBJ1-1; tentative D call: TRBD1 (6 bases). Germline V gene data show CDR1 as SEHNR and CDR2 as FQNEAQ (reference sequence). The CDR3 is 15 amino acids. V lost 4 bases and J lost 0, with 12 bases in between. The CDR3 spells CASSSGDMMNTEAFF. CDR3 nucleotides: TGTGCCAGCAGCTCCGGGGACATGATGAACACTGAAGCTTTCTTT.

V is TRBV4-1 and J is TRBJ2-2; 9 bases are a match to TRBD2. The length of the CDR3 is 17 residues. The ends lost 1 base at V and 0 bases at J; junction bases unmatched: 3. CDR1 is MGHRA and CDR2 is YSYEKL in the germline V gene. The CDR3 region is CASSQGRGGSNTGELFF. The CDR3 coding sequence is TGCGCCAGCAGCCAAGGGCGGGGGGGCTCGAACACCGGGGAGCTGTTTTTT.

The chain's CDR3 is CAIRWTSDTDTQYF. The CDR3 DNA reads as TGTGCCATCAGATGGACTAGCGACACAGATACGCAGTATTTT. V and J are TRBV10-3 and TRBJ2-3; 9 bases agree with TRBD2. In germline, CDR1 is ENHRY, CDR2 SYGVKD. Losses at the gene ends were 6 bases for V and 2 bases for J; bases not matched to a gene: 3. The length of the CDR3 is 14 residues.

The J gene is TRBJ1-5, the V gene TRBV5-6; 8 bases are shared with TRBD1. Germline V CDR1 and CDR2: SGHDT, YYEEEE. CDR3 length: 18 amino acids. The ends lost 0 bases at V and 0 bases at J; junction bases unmatched: 8. The CDR3 nucleotides read TGTGCCAGCAGCTTGGGACAGGGGCTTTTATATAGCAATCAGCCCCAGCATTTT. Translating it yields CASSLGQGLLYSNQPQHF. The variable domain in full, completed from reference TRBV5-6 and TRBJ1-5, reads DAGVTQSPTHLIKTRGQQVTLRCSPKSGHDTVSWYQQALGQGPQFIFQYYEEEERQRGNFPDRFSGHQFPNYSSELNVNALLLGDSALYLCASSLGQGLLYSNQPQHFGDGTRLSIL.

The CDR3 DNA follows: TGTGCCAGCAGTCCTGGGGGGACAGGGGTCAATGAGCAGTTCTTC. Translation gives CASSPGGTGVNEQFF. The chain uses TRBV28 and TRBJ2-1, with 10 nucleotides matching TRBD1. The trim removed 5 bases at V and 6 bases at J, leaving 7 bases unmatched. The germline gives CDR1 MDHEN, CDR2 SYDVKM. CDR3 length: 15 amino acids.

The rearrangement links TRBV16 to TRBJ2-1; 7 bases align to TRBD2. The germline gives CDR1 KGHSY, CDR2 FQNENV. The CDR3 has 18 amino acids. With 2 bases clipped from V and 4 bases from J, the junction kept 14 bases outside the gene matches. In DNA form, the CDR3 reads TGTGCCAGCAGCCAAAATCTGCGGGACTACAACCTATACAATGAGCAGTTCTTC. It codes for CASSQNLRDYNLYNEQFF.